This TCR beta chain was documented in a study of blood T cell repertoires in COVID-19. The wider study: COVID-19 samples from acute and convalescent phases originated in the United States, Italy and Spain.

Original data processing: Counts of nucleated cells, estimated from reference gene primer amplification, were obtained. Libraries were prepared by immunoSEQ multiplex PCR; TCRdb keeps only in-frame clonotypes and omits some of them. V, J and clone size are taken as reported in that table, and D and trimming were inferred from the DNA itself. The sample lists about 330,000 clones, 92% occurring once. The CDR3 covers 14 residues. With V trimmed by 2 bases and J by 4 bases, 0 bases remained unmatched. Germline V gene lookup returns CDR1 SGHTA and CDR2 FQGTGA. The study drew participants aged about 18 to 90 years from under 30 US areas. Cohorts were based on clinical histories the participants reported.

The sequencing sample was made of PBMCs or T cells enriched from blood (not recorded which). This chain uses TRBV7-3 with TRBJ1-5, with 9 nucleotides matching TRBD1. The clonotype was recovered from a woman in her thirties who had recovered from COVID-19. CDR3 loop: CASSLGTGNQPQHF. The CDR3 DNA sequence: TGTGCCAGCAGCTTAGGGACAGGGAATCAGCCCCAGCATTTT.